Following are 15 T cell receptor beta chains from one sample sequenced in a study of blood T cell repertoires in COVID-19 (dated by TCRdb to about 2020). Libraries were built with the immunoSEQ multiplex PCR assay. TCRdb retrieved this table from immuneACCESS and kept in-frame rearrangements only. Not all clones are present; in checked studies, unresolved V genes account for under half, and no reason is known for the remainder. This sample comprises about 220,000 clones, 65% to 85% of them detected only once. Of the sample, about 13% falls within the top ten clones. The sequenced sample was peripheral blood. These TCRs come from a human donor in a cohort sampled during active COVID-19.

This clone was picked up one time. The chain uses TRBV20-1 and TRBJ2-7, with D perhaps matching TRBD2 (6 bases). In germline, CDR1 is DFQATT, CDR2 SNEGSKA (reference sequence). Trimming removed 3 bases from V and 2 bases from J, with 14 bases in between. This CDR3 comprises 14 residues. This CDR3 is CSASLPAGAYEQYF. DNA of the CDR3: TGCAGTGCTAGTTTGCCAGCGGGTGCCTACGAGCAGTACTTC.

The rearrangement uses TRBV5-8 and TRBJ2-7, with D possibly TRBD2 on 5 matching bases. V was pared by 4 bases and J by 3 bases, with 14 bases between. The CDR3 runs 14 residues. Germline CDR1 reads SGHTS; CDR2 reads YDEGEE. The CDR3 bases are TGTGCCAGCAGCCCTCGGGGAGACATCTACGAGCAGTACTTC. Its translation is CASSPRGDIYEQYF.

The genes are TRBV7-6 and TRBJ1-3; 9 nucleotides match TRBD1. The CDR3 is 15 amino acids. J gave up 2 bases and V 6 bases, and 5 bases lay outside the gene matches. CDR1 and CDR2 (germline): SGHVS, FNYEAQ. CDR3: CASSGQGSAGNTIYF. DNA for the CDR3: TGTGCCAGCAGTGGACAGGGGAGCGCTGGAAACACCATATATTTT.

The gene calls are TRBV28 and TRBJ1-1, with a weak D call TRBD1 (5 bases). Per the germline V gene, CDR1 is MDHEN and CDR2 is SYDVKM. Trimming left V 5 bases short and J 1 base short, with 17 bases between. CDR3 size: 16 residues. The CDR3 DNA reads as TGTGCCAGCAGTCAAACAGTGCCCGGGGGGAACACTGAAGCTTTCTTT. Translating it yields CASSQTVPGGNTEAFF.

The chain recombines TRBV28 with TRBJ2-1, with 9 bases fitting TRBD2. Germline CDR1 and CDR2: MDHEN and SYDVKM. The CDR3 has 15 residues. With 11 bases clipped from V and 5 bases from J, the junction kept 13 bases outside the gene matches. The CDR3 reads CAVPRGGRAHNEQFF. In nucleotides, the CDR3 is TGTGCCGTGCCGAGGGGCGGGAGGGCCCACAATGAGCAGTTCTTC.

This rearrangement joins TRBV5-4 to TRBJ2-1; 8 bases map to TRBD2. J gave up 8 bases and V 3 bases, and 7 bases lay outside the gene matches. Germline CDR1 reads SGHNT; CDR2 reads YYREEE (reference sequence). The CDR3 consists of 14 residues. The CDR3 sequence is CASSSGGAEYEQFF. The CDR3 region has the DNA TGTGCCAGCAGCTCCGGGGGGGCCGAATATGAGCAGTTCTTC.

The chain uses TRBV5-5 and TRBJ1-5; the D gene is possibly TRBD1 (5 bases). V gave up 2 bases and J gave up 0 bases, with 18 bases separating them. This CDR3 region has 18 residues. CDR1 is SGHKS and CDR2 is YYEKEE in the germline V gene (reference sequence). The CDR3 loop is CASSLCPGGGDSNQPQHF. In DNA, the CDR3 is TGTGCCAGCAGCTTATGCCCGGGCGGGGGGGATAGCAATCAGCCCCAGCATTTT.

The chain carries TRBV2 and TRBJ2-3; perhaps TRBD2 as D (5 bases). Trimming took off 1 base at V and 2 bases at J, with 7 bases between the two ends. This CDR3 contains 14 residues. Germline CDR1 reads SNHLY; CDR2 reads FYNNEI. The DNA of the CDR3 is TGTGCCAGCAGTGAAGGAGGGCCCACAGATACGCAGTATTTT. Its protein is CASSEGGPTDTQYF.

This clone was observed a few times. This rearrangement joins TRBV5-1 to TRBJ1-1, with 7 positions matching TRBD1. V lost 4 bases and J lost 5; bases outside the gene matches: 11. This CDR3 comprises 15 residues. CDR1 SGHRS and CDR2 YFSETQ come from the germline V gene. The CDR3 DNA follows: TGCGCCAGCAGCGCTGGCGTAGGGGGCGCGACTGAAGCTTTCTTT. This codes for CASSAGVGGATEAFF.

The chain is built from TRBV7-3 and TRBJ2-5; possibly TRBD2 for D (6 bases). Germline V lookup: CDR1 SGHTA, CDR2 FQGTGA. V lost 3 bases and J lost 5, with 10 bases in between. The length of the CDR3 is 13 residues. The DNA for the CDR3 is TGTGCCAGCAGCTTTCTAAGCGGGGAGACCCAGTACTTC. Protein product: CASSFLSGETQYF. Full variable domain (outside the CDR3, taken from reference TRBV7-3 and TRBJ2-5): GAGVSQTPSNKVTEKGKYVELRCDPISGHTALYWYRQSLGQGPEFLIYFQGTGAADDSGLPNDRFFAVRPEGSVSTLKIQRTERGDSAVYLCASSFLSGETQYFGPGTRLLVL.

V gene TRBV6-2 or TRBV6-3 combines with J gene TRBJ2-5, with 13 bases lining up with TRBD2. The CDR3 is 17 amino acids. V gave up 5 bases and J gave up 2 bases; unmatched junction bases: 8. Germline V lookup: CDR1 MNHEY, CDR2 SVGEGT. The CDR3 bases are TGTGCCAGCAGTACCCTCTCGACTAGCGGGGGGCAAGAGACCCAGTACTTC. Its protein is CASSTLSTSGGQETQYF.

The gene calls are TRBV27 and TRBJ1-4, with TRBD1 identical over 10 bases. The CDR3 contains 15 residues. The ends lost 5 bases at V and 6 bases at J; junction bases unmatched: 6. CDR1 and CDR2 from the germline V gene are MNHEY and SMNVEV (reference sequence). The CDR3 region is CASSPSGTGDEKLFF. The CDR3 bases are TGTGCCAGCAGTCCCTCCGGGACAGGGGATGAAAAACTGTTTTTT.

In its sample, this clone was seen once. The chain links TRBV2 to TRBJ2-2; TRBD1 might be the D (6 bases). Deletions cut 3 bases from V and 0 bases from J, with 11 bases between. The V gene's germline CDR1 is SNHLY and CDR2 FYNNEI. The length of the CDR3 is 16 residues. The CDR3 here is CASSEGALANTGELFF. The CDR3 bases are TGTGCCAGCAGTGAGGGGGCGCTTGCGAACACCGGGGAGCTGTTTTTT.

The chain has TRBV5-1 and TRBJ2-3, with TRBD1 identical over 10 bases. The germline V gene has CDR1 SGHRS and CDR2 YFSETQ. This CDR3 has 15 residues. The V segment lost 3 bases and the J segment 7 bases; nucleotides outside the gene matches: 8. The CDR3 bases are TGCGCCAGCAGCTCGGGACAGGGGACGATGAATACGCAGTATTTT. Its protein product is CASSSGQGTMNTQYF. Full variable domain (missing parts from reference TRBV5-1 and TRBJ2-3): KAGVTQTPRYLIKTRGQQVTLSCSPISGHRSVSWYQQTPGQGLQFLFEYFSETQRNKGNFPGRFSGRQFSNSRSEMNVSTLELGDSALYLCASSSGQGTMNTQYFGPGTRLTVL.

The chain employs TRBV5-1 and TRBJ2-4; D unresolved. Between the trimmed V and J ends, which lost 0 bases and 10 bases, there was a span of 5 bases. The V gene's germline CDR1 is SGHRS and CDR2 YFSETQ. The CDR3 covers 11 residues. The CDR3 nucleotides read TGCGCCAGCAGCTTGGACTCAATTCAGTACTTC. Amino acids: CASSLDSIQYF.